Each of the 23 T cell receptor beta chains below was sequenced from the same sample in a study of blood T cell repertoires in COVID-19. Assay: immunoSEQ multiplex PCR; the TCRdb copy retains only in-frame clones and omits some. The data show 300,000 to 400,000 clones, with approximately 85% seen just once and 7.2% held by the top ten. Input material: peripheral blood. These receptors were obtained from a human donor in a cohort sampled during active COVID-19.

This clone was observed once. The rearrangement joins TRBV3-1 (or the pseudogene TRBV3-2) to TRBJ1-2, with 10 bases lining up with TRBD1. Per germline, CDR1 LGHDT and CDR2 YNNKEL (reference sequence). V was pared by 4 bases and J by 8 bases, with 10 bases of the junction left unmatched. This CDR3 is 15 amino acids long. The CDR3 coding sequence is TGTGCCAGCAGCCTGACAGGGGGCGTGGGACTGGGCTACACCTTC. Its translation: CASSLTGGVGLGYTF.

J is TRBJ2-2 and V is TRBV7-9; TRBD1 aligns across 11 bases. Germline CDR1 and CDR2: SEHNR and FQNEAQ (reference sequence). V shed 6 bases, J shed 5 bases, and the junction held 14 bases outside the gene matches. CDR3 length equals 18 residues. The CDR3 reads CASRSVARDRGNTGELFF. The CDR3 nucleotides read TGTGCCAGCAGATCCGTCGCCCGGGACAGGGGGAATACCGGGGAGCTGTTTTTT.

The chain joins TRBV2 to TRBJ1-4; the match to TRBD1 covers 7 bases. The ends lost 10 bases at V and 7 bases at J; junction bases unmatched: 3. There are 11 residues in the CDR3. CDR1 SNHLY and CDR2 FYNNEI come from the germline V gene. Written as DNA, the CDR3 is TGTGCCACCAGACAGGGTGAAAAACTGTTTTTT. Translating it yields CATRQGEKLFF.

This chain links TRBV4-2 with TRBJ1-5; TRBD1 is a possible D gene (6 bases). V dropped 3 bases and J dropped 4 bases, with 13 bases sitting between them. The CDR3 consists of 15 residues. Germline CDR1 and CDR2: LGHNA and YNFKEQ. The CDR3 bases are TGTGCCAGCAGCCAGGCTACAGGGCCGAATCAGCCCCAGCATTTT. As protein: CASSQATGPNQPQHF.

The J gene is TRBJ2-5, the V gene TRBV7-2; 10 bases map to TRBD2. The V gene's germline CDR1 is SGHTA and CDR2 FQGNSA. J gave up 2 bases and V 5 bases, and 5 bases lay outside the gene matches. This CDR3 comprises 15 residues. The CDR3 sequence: CASSLTSGSQETQYF. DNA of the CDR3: TGTGCCAGCAGCCTGACTAGCGGGTCTCAAGAGACCCAGTACTTC. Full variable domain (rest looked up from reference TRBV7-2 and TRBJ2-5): GAGVSQSPSNKVTEKGKDVELRCDPISGHTALYWYRQSLGQGLEFLIYFQGNSAPDKSGLPSDRFSAERTGGSVSTLTIQRTQQEDSAVYLCASSLTSGSQETQYFGPGTRLLVL.

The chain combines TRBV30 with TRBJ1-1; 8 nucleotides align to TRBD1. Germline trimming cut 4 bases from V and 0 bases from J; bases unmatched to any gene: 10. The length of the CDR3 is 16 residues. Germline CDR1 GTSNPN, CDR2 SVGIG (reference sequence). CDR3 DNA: TGTGCCTGGACCGGGCGGACAGGGATTATGAACACTGAAGCTTTCTTT. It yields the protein CAWTGRTGIMNTEAFF.

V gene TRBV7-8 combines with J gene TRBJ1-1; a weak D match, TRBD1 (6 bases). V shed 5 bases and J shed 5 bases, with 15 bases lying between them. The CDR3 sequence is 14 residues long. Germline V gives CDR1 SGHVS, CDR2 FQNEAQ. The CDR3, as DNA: TGTGCCAGCAGCGCAACACAGGGTTGGACTGAAGCTTTCTTT. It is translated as CASSATQGWTEAFF.

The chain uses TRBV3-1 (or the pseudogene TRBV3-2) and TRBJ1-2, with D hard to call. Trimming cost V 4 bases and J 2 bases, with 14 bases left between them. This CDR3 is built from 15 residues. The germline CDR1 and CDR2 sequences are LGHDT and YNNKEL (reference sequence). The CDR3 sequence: CASSLSRVRNYGYTF. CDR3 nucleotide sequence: TGTGCCAGCAGCCTTTCCCGCGTCCGAAACTATGGCTACACCTTC.

CDR3 nucleotide sequence: TGTGCCAGCTCACCGGGCGGACTGCCCATATATTTT. The encoded protein is CASSPGGLPIYF. The J gene is TRBJ1-3, the V gene TRBV18, with no clear D. The CDR3 sequence is 12 residues long. V was cut by 3 bases and J by 11 bases, with 11 bases left in between. CDR1 and CDR2 from the germline V gene are KGHSH and LQKENI.

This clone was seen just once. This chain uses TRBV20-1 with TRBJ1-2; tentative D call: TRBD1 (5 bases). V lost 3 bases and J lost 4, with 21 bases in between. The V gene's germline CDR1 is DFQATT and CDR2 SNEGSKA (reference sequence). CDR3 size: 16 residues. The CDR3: CSASRQPNPRGYGYTF. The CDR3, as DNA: TGCAGTGCTAGTAGACAGCCTAACCCTAGGGGCTATGGCTACACCTTC.

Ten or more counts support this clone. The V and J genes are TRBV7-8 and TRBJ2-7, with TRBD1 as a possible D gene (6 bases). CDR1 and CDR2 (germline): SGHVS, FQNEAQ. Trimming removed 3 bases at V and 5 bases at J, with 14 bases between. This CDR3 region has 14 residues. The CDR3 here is CASSFPQGINEQYF. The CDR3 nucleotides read TGTGCCAGCAGCTTCCCCCAGGGGATCAACGAGCAGTACTTC.

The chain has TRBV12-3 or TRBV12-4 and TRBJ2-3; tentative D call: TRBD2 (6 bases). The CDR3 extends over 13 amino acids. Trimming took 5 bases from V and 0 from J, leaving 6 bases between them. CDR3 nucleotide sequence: TGTGCCAGCAGTGCGGGGAGCACAGATACGCAGTATTTT. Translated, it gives CASSAGSTDTQYF.

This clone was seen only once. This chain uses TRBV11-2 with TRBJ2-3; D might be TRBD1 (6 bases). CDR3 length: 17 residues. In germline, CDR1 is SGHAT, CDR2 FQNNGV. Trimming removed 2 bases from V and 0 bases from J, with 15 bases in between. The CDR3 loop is CASSLRGTTFSTDTQYF. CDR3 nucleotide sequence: TGTGCCAGCAGCTTAAGAGGGACAACCTTTAGCACAGATACGCAGTATTTT.

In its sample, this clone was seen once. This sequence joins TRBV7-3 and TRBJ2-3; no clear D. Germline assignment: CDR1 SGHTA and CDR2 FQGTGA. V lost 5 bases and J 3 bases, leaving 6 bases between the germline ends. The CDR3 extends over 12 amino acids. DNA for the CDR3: TGTGCCAGCAGCCCCGGGACAGATACGCAGTATTTT. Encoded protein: CASSPGTDTQYF.

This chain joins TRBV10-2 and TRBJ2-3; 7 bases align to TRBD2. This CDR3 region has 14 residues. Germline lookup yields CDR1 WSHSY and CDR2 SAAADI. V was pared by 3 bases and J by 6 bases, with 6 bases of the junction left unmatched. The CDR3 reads CASSDRLASDTQYF. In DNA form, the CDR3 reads TGCGCCAGCAGTGATAGACTAGCCTCCGATACGCAGTATTTT.

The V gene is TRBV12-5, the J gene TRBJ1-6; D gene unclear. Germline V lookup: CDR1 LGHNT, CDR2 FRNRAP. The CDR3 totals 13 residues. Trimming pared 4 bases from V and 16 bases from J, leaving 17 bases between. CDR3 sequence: CASGSSRGQPLHF. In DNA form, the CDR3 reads TGTGCTAGTGGTTCCTCCCGAGGGCAACCTCTCCACTTT.

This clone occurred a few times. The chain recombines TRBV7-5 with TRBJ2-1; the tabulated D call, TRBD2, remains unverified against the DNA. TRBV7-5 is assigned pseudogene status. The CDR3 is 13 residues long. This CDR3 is CVRSPRGGQGQFF. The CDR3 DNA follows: TGTGTCAGAAGCCCGCGGGGGGGGCAAGGGCAGTTCTTC.

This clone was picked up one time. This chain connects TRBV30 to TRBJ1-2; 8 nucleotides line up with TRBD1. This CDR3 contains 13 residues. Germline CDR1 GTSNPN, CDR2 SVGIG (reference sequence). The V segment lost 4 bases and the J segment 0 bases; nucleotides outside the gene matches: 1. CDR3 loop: CAWKGQANYGYTF. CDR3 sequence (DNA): TGTGCCTGGAAGGGACAGGCTAACTATGGCTACACCTTC.

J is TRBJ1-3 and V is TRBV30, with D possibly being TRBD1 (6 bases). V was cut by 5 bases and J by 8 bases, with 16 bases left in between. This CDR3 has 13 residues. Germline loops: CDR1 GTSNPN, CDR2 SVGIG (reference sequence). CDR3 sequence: CAWYYREWDTIYF. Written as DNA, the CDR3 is TGTGCCTGGTATTACAGGGAATGGGACACCATATATTTT.

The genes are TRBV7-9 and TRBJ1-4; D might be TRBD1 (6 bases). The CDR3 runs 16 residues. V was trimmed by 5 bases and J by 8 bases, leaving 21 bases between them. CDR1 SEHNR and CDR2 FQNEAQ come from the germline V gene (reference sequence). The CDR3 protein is CASSGRQVPLEEKLFF. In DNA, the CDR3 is TGTGCCAGCAGCGGGAGACAGGTGCCTCTTGAGGAAAAACTGTTTTTT. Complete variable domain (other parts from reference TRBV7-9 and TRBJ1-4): DTGVSQNPRHKITKRGQNVTFRCDPISEHNRLYWYRQTLGQGPEFLTYFQNEAQLEKSRLLSDRFSAERPKGSFSTLEIQRTEQGDSAMYLCASSGRQVPLEEKLFFGSGTQLSVL.

CDR3 bases: TGTGCCAGCTCACCACCGGGACAGGGGTATGAAGCTTTCTTT. The encoded protein is CASSPPGQGYEAFF. This chain links TRBV18 with TRBJ1-1, with TRBD1 matching over 10 bases. Germline V lookup: CDR1 KGHSH, CDR2 LQKENI. The CDR3 spans 14 residues. V lost 0 bases to trimming and J lost 7 bases; unmatched junction nucleotides: 2.

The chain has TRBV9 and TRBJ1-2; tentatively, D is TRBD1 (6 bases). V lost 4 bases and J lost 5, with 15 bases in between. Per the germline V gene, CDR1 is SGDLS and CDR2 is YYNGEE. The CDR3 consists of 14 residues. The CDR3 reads CASSSGQYSYGYTF. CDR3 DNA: TGTGCCAGCAGCAGCGGACAGTACAGTTATGGCTACACCTTC.

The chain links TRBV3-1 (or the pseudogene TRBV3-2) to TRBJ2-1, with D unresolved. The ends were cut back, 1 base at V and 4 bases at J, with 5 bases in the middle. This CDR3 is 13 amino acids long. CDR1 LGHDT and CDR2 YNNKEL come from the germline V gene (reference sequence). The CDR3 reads CASSQGRYNEQFF. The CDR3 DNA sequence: TGTGCCAGCAGCCAAGGTCGGTACAATGAGCAGTTCTTC.